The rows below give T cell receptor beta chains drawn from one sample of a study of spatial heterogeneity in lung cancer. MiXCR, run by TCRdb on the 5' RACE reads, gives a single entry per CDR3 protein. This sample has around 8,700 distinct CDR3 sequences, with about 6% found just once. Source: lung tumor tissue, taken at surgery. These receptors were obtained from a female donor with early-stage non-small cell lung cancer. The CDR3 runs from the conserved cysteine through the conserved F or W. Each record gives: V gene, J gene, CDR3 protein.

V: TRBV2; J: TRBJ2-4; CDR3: CASSELVAGGLAKNIQYF
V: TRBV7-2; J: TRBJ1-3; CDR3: CASSDRAEAGNTIYF
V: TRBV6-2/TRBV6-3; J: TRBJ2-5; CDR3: CASSTGLAGGPGKETQYF
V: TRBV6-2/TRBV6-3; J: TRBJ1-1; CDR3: CASSQSPYTEAFF
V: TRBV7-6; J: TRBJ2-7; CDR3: CASSLAPTEGYEQYF
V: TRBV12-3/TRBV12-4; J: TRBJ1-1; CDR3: CASSLWEWAEAFF
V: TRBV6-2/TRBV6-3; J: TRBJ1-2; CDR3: CASTHGTSTTYGYTF
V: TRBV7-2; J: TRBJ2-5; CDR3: CASSRAGTSGVGETQYF
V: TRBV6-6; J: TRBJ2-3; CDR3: CASEVSSGMVDTQYF
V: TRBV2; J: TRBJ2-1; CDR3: CASSTYNEQFF
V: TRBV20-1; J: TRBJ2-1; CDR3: CSARVSGNEQFF
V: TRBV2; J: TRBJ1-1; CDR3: CASSDIQGLTEAFF
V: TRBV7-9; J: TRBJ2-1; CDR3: CASSLVAAGNEQFF
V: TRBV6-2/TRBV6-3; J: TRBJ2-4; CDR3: CASSYLEGPLAKNIQYF
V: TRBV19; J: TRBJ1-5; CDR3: CASAGQANQPQHF
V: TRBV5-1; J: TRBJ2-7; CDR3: CASSQTSGRGEQYF
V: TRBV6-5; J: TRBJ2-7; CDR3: CASSRTSGGALGYEQYF
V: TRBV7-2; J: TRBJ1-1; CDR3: CASSLILNRGLSMNTEAFF
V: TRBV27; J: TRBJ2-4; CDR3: CASSLFPSGRSLAKNIQYF
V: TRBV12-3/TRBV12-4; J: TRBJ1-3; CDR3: CASSLDLSSISGNTIYF
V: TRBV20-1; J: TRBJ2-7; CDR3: CSAVRAGGFYEQYF
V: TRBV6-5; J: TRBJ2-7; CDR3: CASSYLGGGSGSYEQYF
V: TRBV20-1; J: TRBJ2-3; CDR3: CSAPRDSLQYF
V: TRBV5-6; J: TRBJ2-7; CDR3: CASSLSTRNPGQGYEQYF
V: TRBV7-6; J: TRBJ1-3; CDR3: CASSLALGGIGNTIYF
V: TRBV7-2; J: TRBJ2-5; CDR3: CASSLAGMSETQYF
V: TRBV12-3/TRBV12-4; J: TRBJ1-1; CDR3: CASTKGQAEAFF
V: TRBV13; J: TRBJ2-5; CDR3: CASSLRPARGETQYF
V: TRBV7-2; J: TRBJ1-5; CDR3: CASSFVPAGSGVQPQHF
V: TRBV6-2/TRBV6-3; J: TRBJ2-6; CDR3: CASSGWTGAPSGANVLTF
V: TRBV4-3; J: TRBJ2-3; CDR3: CASSQEGQAPDTQYF
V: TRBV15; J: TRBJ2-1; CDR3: CATSRGPNNEQFF
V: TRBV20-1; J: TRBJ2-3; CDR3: CSVKERGSTDTQYF
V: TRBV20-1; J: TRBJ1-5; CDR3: CSAREQGGQPQHF
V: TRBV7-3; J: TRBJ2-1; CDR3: CASSLTDRPGSYNEQFF
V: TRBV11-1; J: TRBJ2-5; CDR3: CASSLSGRETQYF
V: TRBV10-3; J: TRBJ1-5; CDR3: CAIRTDGPNQPQHF
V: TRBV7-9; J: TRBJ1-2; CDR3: CASSYAGTGGYGYTF
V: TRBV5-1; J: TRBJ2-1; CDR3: CASSYLPGQDNEQFF
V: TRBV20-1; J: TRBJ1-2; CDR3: CSAQPDRSYGYTF
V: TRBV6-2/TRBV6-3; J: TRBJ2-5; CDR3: CASTTAGGVETQYF
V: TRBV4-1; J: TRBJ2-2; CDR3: CASSEQGWGTGELFF
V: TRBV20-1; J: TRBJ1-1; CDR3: CSARGLGQTLNTEAFF
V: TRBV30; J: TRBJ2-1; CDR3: CAWNPTRDNEQFF
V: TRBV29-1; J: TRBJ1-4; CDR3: CSVEVRGGEKLFF
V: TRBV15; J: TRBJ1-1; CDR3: CATSRGDRNTEAFF
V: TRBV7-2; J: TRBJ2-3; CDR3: CASSFGGTSTDTQYF
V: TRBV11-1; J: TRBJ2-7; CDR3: CASSSDRGPHEQYF
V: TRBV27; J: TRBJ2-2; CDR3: CASSHVRGLGTGELFF
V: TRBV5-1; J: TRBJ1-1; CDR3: CASSLRESGAEAFF